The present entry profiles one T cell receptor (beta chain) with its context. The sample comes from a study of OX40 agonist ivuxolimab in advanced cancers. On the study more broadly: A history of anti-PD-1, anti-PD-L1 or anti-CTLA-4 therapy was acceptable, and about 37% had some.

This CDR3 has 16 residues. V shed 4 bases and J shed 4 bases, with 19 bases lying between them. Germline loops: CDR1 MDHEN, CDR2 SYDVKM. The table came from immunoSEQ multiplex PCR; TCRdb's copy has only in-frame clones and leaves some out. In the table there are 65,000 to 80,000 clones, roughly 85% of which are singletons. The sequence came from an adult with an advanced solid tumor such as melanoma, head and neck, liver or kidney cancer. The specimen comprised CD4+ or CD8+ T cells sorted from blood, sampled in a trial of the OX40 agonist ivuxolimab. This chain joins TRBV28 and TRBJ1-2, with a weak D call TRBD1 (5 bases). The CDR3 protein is CASSSPLGGGSYGYTF. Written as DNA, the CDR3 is TGTGCCAGCAGTTCCCCCCTGGGGGGGGGAAGCTATGGCTACACCTTC.